This T cell receptor (beta chain) was observed in a study of cytomegalovirus exposure and HLA in healthy donors. This clone came up a few times. The antigen remains unidentified. The PCR employed 60 Vbeta primers together with 13 Jbeta primers. Sequencing was performed with immunoSEQ multiplex PCR; in TCRdb, only in-frame clones are kept and a portion is missing. The sample has approximately 150,000 clones, about 71% seen once; the top ten hold roughly 3%. V lost 8 bases and J 0 bases, leaving 14 bases between the germline ends. The CDR3 loop spans 15 amino acids. Per the germline V gene, CDR1 is SNHLY and CDR2 is FYNNEI. Each donor was nominally healthy when sampled (though unrecorded immune exposures were likely). Study-wide findings and caveats: Most TCR sequences were rare, but some public TCRs occurred in many donors. TCR beta V- and J-gene trimming was later associated with a missense DCLRE1C variant.

This receptor was obtained from a woman aged 25 to 39 in good health and CMV-seronegative. This sequence joins TRBV2 and TRBJ1-5, with D uncertain. Material: PBMCs. The CDR3 region has the DNA TGTGCCAGCCGGATGAGGGCAAATAGCAATCAGCCCCAGCATTTT. It codes for CASRMRANSNQPQHF.